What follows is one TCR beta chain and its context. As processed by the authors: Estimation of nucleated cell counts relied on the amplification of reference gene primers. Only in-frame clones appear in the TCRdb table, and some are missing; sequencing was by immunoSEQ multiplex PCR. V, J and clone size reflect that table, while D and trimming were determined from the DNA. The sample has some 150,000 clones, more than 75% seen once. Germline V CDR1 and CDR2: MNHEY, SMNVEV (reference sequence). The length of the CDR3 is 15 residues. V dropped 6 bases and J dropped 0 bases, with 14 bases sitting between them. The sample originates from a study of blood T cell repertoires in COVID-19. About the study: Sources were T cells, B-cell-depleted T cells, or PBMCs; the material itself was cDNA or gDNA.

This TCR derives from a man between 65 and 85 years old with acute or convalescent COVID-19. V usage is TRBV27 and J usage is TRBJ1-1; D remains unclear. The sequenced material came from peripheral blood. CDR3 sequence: CASSSYPGLNTEAFF. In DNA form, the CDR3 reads TGTGCCAGCAGCTCATATCCAGGTCTGAACACTGAAGCTTTCTTT.